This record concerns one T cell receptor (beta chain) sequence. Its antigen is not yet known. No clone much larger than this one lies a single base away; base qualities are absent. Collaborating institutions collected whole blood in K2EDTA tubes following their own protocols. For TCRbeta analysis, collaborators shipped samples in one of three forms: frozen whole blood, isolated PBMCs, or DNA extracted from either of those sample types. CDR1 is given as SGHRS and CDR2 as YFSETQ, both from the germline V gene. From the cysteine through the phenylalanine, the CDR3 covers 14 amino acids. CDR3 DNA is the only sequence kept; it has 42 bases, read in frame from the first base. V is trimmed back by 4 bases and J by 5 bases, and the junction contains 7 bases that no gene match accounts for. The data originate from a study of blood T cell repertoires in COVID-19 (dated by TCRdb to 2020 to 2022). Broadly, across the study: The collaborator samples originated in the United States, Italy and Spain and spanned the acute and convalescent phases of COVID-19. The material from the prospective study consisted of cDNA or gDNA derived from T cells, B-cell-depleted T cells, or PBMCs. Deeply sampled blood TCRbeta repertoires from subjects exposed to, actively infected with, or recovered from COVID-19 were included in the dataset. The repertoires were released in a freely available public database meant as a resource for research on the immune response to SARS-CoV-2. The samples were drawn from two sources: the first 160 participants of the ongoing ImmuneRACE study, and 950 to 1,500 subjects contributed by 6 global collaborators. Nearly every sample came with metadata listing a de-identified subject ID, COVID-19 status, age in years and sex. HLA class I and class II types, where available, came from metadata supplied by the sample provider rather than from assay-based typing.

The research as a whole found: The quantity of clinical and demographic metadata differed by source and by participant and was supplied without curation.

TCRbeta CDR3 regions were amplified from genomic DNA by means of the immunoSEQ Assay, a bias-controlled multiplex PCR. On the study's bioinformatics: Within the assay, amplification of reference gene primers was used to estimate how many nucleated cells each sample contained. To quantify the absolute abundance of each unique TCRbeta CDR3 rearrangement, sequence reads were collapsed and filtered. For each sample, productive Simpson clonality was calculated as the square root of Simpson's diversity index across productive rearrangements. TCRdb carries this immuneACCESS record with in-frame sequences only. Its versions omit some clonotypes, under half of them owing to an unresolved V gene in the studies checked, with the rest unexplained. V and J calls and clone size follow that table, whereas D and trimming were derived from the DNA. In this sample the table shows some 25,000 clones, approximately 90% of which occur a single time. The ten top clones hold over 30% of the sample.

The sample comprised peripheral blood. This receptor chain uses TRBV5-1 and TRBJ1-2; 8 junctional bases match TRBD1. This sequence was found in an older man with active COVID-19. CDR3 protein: CASSKGQGGYGYTF. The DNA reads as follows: TGCGCCAGCAGCAAAGGACAGGGAGGGTATGGCTACACCTTC. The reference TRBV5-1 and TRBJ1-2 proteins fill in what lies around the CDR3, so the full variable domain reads KAGVTQTPRYLIKTRGQQVTLSCSPISGHRSVSWYQQTPGQGLQFLFEYFSETQRNKGNFPGRFSGRQFSNSRSEMNVSTLELGDSALYLCASSKGQGGYGYTFGSGTRLTVV.